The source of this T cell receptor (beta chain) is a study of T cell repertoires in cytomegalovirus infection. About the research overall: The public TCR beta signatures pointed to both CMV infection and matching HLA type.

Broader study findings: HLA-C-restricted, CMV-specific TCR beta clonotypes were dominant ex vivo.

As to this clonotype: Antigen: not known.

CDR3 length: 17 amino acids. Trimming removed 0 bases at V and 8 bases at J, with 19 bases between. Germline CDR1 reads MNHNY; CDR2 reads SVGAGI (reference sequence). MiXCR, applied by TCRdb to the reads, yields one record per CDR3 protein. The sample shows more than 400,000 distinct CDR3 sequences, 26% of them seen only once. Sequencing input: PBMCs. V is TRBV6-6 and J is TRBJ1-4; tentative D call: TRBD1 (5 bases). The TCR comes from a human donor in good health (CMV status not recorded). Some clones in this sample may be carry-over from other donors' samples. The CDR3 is CASSYSSVRDSLEKLFF. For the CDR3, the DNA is TGTGCCAGCAGTTACTCGAGTGTCCGGGACTCTCTCGAAAAACTGTTTTTT.